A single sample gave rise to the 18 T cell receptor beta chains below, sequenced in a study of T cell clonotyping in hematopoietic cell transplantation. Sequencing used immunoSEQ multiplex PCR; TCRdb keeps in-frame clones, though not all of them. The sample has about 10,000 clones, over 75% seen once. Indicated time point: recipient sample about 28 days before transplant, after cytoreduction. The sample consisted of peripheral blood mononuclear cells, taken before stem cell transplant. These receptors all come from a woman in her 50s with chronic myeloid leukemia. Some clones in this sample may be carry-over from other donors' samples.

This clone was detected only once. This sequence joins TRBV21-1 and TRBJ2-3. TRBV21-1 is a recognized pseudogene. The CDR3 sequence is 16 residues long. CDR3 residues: CASSKAERPGRNTQYF. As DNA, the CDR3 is TGTGCCAGCAGCAAAGCGGAGCGGCCAGGGCGGAATACGCAGTATTTT.

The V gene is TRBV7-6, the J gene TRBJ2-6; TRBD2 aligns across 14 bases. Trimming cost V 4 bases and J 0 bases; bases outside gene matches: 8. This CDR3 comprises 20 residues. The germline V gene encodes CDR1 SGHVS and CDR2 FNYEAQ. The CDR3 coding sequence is TGTGCCAGCAGCTCCGGGACTAGCGGGAGTTGGGGCTCTGGGGCCAACGTCCTGACTTTC. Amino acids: CASSSGTSGSWGSGANVLTF. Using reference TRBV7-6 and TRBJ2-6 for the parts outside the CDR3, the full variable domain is GAGVSQSPRYKVTKRGQDVALRCDPISGHVSLYWYRQALGQGPEFLTYFNYEAQQDKSGLPNDRFSAERPEGSISTLTIQRTEQRDSAMYRCASSSGTSGSWGSGANVLTFGAGSRLTVL.

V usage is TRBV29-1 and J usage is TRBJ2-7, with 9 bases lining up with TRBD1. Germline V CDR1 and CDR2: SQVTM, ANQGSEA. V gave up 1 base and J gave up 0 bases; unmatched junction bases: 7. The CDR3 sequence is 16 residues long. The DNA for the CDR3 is TGCAGCGTTGAAGGCTCCACAGGGGGCCACTCCTACGAGCAGTACTTC. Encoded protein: CSVEGSTGGHSYEQYF.

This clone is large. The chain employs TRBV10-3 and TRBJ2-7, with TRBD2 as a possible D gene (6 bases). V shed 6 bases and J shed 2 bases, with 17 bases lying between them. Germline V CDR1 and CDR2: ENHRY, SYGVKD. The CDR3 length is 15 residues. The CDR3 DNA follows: TGTGCCATCAGCCCGGGGCAGGGACTCGCCTACGAGCAGTACTTC. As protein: CAISPGQGLAYEQYF.

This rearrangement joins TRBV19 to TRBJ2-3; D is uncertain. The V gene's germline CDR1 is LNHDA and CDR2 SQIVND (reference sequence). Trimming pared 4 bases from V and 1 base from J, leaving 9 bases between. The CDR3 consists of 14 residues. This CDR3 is CASSTRRGTDTQYF. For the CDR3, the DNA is TGTGCCAGTAGTACTAGAAGAGGCACAGATACGCAGTATTTT.

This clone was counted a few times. In DNA, the CDR3 is TGTGCCAGCAGAAAACTGACAGGGGCCTACGAGCAGTACTTC. Protein sequence: CASRKLTGAYEQYF. The chain carries TRBV5-8 and TRBJ2-7, with 8 bases identical to TRBD1. CDR1 and CDR2 from the germline V gene are SGHTS and YDEGEE. The trim removed 5 bases at V and 2 bases at J, leaving 6 bases unmatched. The CDR3 length is 14 residues.

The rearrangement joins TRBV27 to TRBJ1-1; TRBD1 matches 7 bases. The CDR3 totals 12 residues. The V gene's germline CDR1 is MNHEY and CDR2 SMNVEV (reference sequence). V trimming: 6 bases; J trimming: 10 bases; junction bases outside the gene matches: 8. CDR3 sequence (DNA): TGTGCCAGCAGCCGCTTCGGGACAGCAGCTTTCTTT. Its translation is CASSRFGTAAFF.

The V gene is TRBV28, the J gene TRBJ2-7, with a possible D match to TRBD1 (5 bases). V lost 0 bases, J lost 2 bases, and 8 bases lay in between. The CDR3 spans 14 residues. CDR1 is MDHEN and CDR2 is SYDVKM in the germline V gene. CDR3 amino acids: CASSLWQGTYEQYF. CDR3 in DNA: TGTGCCAGCAGTTTATGGCAGGGAACCTACGAGCAGTACTTC.

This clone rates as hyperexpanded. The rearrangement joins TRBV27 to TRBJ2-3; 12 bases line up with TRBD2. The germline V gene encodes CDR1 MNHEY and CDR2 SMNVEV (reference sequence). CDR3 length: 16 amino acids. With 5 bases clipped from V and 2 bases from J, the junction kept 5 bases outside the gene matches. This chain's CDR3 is CASSPRLAGATDTQYF. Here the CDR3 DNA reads TGTGCCAGCAGTCCACGACTAGCGGGGGCCACAGATACGCAGTATTTT.

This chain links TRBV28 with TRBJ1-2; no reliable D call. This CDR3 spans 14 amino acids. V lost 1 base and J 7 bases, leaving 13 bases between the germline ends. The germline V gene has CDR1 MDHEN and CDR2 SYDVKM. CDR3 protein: CASSLYRLRIGYTF. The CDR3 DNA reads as TGTGCCAGCAGTTTATATAGGCTTAGGATTGGCTACACCTTC.

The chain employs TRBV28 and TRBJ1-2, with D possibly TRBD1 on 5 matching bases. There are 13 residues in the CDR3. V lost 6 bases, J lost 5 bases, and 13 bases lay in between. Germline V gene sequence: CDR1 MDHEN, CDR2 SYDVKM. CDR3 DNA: TGTGCCAGCAGGACGCATGGGGGTTATGGCTACACCTTC. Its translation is CASRTHGGYGYTF.

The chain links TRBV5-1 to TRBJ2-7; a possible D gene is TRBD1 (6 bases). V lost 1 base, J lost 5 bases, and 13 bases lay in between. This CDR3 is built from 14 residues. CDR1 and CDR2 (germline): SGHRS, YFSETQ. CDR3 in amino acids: CASSLSRGANEQYF. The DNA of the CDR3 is TGCGCCAGCAGCTTGAGCAGGGGAGCGAACGAGCAGTACTTC.

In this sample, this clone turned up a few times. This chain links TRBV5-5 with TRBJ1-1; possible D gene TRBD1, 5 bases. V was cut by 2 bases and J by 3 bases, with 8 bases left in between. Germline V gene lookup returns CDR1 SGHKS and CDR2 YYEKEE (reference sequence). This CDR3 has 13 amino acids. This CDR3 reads CASSLQVYTEAFF. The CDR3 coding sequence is TGTGCCAGCAGCTTACAGGTGTACACTGAAGCTTTCTTT.

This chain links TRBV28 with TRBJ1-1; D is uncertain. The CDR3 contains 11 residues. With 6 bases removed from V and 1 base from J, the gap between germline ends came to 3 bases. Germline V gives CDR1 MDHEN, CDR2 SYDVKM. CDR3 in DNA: TGTGCCAGCAGCCAGAACACTGAAGCTTTCTTT. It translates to CASSQNTEAFF.

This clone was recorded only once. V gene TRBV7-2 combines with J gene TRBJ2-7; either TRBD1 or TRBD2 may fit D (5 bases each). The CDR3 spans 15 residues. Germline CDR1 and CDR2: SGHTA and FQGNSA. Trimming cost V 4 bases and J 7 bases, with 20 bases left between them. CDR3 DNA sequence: TGTGCCAGCAGCTCCGCACTAGGGGCGACGGGAGAGCAGTACTTC. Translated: CASSSALGATGEQYF.

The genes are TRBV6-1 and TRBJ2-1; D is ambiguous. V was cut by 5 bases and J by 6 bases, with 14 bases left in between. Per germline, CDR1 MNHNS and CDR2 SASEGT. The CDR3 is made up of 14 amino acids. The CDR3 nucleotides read TGTGCCAGCAGTCTGATCCGTAAGTTCAATGAGCAGTTCTTC. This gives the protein CASSLIRKFNEQFF.

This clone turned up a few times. Written as DNA, the CDR3 is TGTGCCAGCAGTGCAAGGGTGGGCGGCTACACCTTC. This sequence encodes CASSARVGGYTF. The rearrangement joins TRBV27 to TRBJ1-2; no reliable D call. The CDR3 loop spans 12 amino acids. V lost 5 bases and J 8 bases, leaving 12 bases between the germline ends. Germline V lookup: CDR1 MNHEY, CDR2 SMNVEV (reference sequence).

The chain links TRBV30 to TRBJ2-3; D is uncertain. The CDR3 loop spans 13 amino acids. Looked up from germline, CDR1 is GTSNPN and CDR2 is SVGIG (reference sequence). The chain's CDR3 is CAAQKGQTDTQYF. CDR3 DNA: TGTGCTGCCCAAAAAGGGCAAACAGATACGCAGTATTTT.